These T cell receptor beta chains were read from a single sample in a study of hypomethylating agent response in myelodysplastic syndrome. TCRdb's copy holds only in-frame clones and misses some; the assay was immunoSEQ multiplex PCR. Of 3,200 or so clones in the sample, less than 90% are singletons; the top ten hold approximately 20%. Sequencing was performed on bone marrow, taken before or after starting hypomethylating agent treatment for myelodysplastic syndrome (not recorded which). These receptors originate from a human donor with myelodysplastic syndrome. Both conserved end residues are part of each CDR3. A D gene is named only where the DNA matches it firmly. Clone size is not always given. Where it is, it says once, few, many or a class for expanded clones.

CASSPQAFEQYF | TRBV18 | - | TRBJ2-7 | -
CASSQNPPSANTEAFF | TRBV4-1 | - | TRBJ1-1 | -
CASSLRTSNSPLHF | TRBV27 | - | TRBJ1-6 | -
CASSISPFSGSSYEQYF | TRBV19 | - | - | -
CASSLAGTTQETQYF | TRBV5-1 | - | TRBJ2-5 | once
CASSPRDTLQPQHF | TRBV19 | - | TRBJ1-5 | -
CASSIRDTYEQYF | TRBV19 | - | TRBJ2-7 | -
CASSFKMRDTQYF | TRBV7-3 | - | TRBJ2-3 | -
CASSYRQGEGTGELFF | TRBV6-5 | - | TRBJ2-2 | -
CASSHYTEAFF | TRBV11-2 | - | TRBJ1-1 | -
CASGSSSYEQYF | TRBV6-5 | - | TRBJ2-7 | once
CASSVAGVGDTQYF | TRBV9 | - | TRBJ2-3 | -
CASTISEIGDTQYF | TRBV11-1 | - | TRBJ2-3 | -
CASSLERSSYNEQFF | TRBV5-1 | - | TRBJ2-1 | -
CAWSWTSGSYEQYF | TRBV30 | TRBD2 | TRBJ2-7 | -
CASRLAGNNEQFF | TRBV6-1 | TRBD2 | TRBJ2-1 | -
CASSPRWGGDTGELFF | TRBV11-2 | TRBD2 | TRBJ2-2 | -
CASSQILTASTDTQYF | TRBV4-1 | - | TRBJ2-3 | -
CSVTSGRFVNEQFF | TRBV29-1 | TRBD2 | TRBJ2-1 | -
CAWTEDPLREAFF | TRBV30 | - | TRBJ1-1 | -
CASSSTGGLGEQYF | TRBV7-2 | - | TRBJ2-7 | -
CASRADSNQPQHF | TRBV6-5 | - | TRBJ1-5 | few
CASSGGHFPYEQYF | TRBV18 | - | TRBJ2-7 | once
CASRAPSSNEQFF | TRBV19 | - | TRBJ2-1 | -
CASSVTSGSPYEQYF | TRBV7-2 | TRBD2 | TRBJ2-7 | -
CASSPVGGLDTEAFF | TRBV18 | - | TRBJ1-1 | -
CASSSRGSSEQYF | TRBV5-1 | - | TRBJ2-7 | once
CASSEGGGGDTQYF | TRBV6-1 | - | TRBJ2-3 | -
CASSYSRGDTEAFF | TRBV6-5 | - | TRBJ1-1 | -
CASSSTYSTEQYF | TRBV7-2 | - | TRBJ2-7 | -
CATSSGAGEAYEQYF | TRBV15 | - | TRBJ2-7 | -
CASSSGGVSYNEQFF | TRBV27 | TRBD1 | TRBJ2-1 | -
CASSLAGLSYNEQFF | TRBV7-2 | - | TRBJ2-1 | -
CASSIRLGYPYNEQFF | TRBV27 | - | TRBJ2-1 | -
CASSPRTRTDTQYF | TRBV28 | - | TRBJ2-3 | few
CASSTVTGPEVFF | TRBV19 | - | TRBJ1-4 | -
CASSSTSGVYNEQFF | TRBV9 | TRBD2 | TRBJ2-1 | once